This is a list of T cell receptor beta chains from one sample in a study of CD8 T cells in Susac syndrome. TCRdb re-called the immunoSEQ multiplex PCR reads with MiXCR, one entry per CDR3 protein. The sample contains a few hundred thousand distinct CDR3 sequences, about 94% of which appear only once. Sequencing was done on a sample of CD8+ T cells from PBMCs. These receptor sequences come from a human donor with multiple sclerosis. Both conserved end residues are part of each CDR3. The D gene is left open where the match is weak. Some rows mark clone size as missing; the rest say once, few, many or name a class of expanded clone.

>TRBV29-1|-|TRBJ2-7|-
TGCAGCGTCCTATCGCCGCCCCTCTACGAGCAGTACTTC
CSVLSPPLYEQYF
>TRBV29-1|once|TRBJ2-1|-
TGCAGCGTTGGGGCAGCCCTAGCTCTTAATGAGCAGTTCTTC
CSVGAALALNEQFF
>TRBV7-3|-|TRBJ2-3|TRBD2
TGTGCCAGCAGCCCGACTAGCGGGACCACAGATACGCAGTATTTT
CASSPTSGTTDTQYF
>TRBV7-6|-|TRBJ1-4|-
TGTGCCAGCAGCTTAGCAGGGGGAGCGGTAAAACTGTTTTTT
CASSLAGGAVKLFF
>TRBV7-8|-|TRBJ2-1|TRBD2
TGTGCCAGCAGCCATCAACTAGCGGGAGAGGTTGAGCAGTTCTTC
CASSHQLAGEVEQFF
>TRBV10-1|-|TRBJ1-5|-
TGCGCCAGCAAGAGATCTCTTGACCCGCATTTT
CASKRSLDPHF
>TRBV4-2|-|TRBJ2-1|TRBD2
TGTGCCAGCAGCCAACGCGGGGGAGGCGGGGATGAGCAGTTCTTC
CASSQRGGGGDEQFF
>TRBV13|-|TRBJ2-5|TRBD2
TGTGCCAGCAGCTTAGCGGAAGGGGCGGGAGAGGCAGAGACCCAGTACTTC
CASSLAEGAGEAETQYF
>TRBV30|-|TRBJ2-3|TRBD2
TGTGCCTGGAGTCACGGTGGCGGGGGGGCCGGAGATACGCAGTATTTT
CAWSHGGGGAGDTQYF
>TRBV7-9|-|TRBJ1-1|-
TGTGCCAGCAGCTCCGTGACAGGCGCCACTGAAGCTTTCTTT
CASSSVTGATEAFF
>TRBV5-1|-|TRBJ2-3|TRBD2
TGCGCCAGCAGCAGCCGGGACTACACAAGAGATACGCAGTATTTT
CASSSRDYTRDTQYF
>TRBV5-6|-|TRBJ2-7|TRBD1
TGTGCCAGCACCGGGACAGGGAACTACGAGCAGTACTTC
CASTGTGNYEQYF
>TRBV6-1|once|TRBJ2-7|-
TGTGCCAGCAGTGAACCGGGGAGCTCCTACGAGCAGTACTTC
CASSEPGSSYEQYF
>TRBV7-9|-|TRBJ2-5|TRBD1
TGTGCCAGCAGCTCCCCCGTGAGACAGGGGGCGTTGGAGACCCAGTACTTC
CASSSPVRQGALETQYF
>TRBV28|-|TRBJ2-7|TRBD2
TGTGCCAGCAGTTCCCCCCTAGCGGGAGGATGGGAGCAGTACTTC
CASSSPLAGGWEQYF